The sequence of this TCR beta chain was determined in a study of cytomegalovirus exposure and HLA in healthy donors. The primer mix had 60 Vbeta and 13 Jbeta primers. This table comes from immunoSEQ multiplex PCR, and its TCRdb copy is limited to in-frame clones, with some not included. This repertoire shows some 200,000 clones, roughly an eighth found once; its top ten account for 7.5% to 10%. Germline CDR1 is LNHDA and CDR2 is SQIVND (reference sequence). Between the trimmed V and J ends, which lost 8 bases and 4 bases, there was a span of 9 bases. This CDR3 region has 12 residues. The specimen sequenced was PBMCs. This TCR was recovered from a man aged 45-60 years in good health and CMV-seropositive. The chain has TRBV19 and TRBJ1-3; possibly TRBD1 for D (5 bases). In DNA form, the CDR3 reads TGTGCCAGTGTCGGGGGAGGAAACACCATATATTTT. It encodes CASVGGGNTIYF. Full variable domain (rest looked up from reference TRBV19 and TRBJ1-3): DGGITQSPKYLFRKEGQNVTLSCEQNLNHDAMYWYRQDPGQGLRLIYYSQIVNDFQKGDIAEGYSVSREKKESFPLTVTSAQKNPTAFYLCASVGGGNTIYFGEGSWLTVV.